These 4 T cell receptor beta chains share one sample of origin, sequenced in a study of T cell changes during pregnancy in multiple sclerosis. Sequencing used immunoSEQ multiplex PCR; TCRdb keeps in-frame clones, though not all of them. The data show roughly 90,000 clones, approximately 90% seen once. This specimen was peripheral blood, taken in the first trimester of pregnancy. Receptor source: a female donor in good health, enrolled as a control in a pregnancy study.

The chain carries TRBV29-1 and TRBJ2-5; TRBD1 matches 9 bases. The CDR3 is 14 amino acids. Germline values: CDR1 SQVTM, CDR2 ANQGSEA. V lost 4 bases and J lost 5; bases outside the gene matches: 8. The CDR3, as DNA: TGCAGCGTTGTAGGGACAGGGAATCGTGAGACCCAGTACTTC. Protein: CSVVGTGNRETQYF.

The V call is TRBV7-6, the J call TRBJ2-1; 7 bases are shared with TRBD1. The V gene's germline CDR1 is SGHVS and CDR2 FNYEAQ. The CDR3 is 18 amino acids. J gave up 0 bases and V 2 bases, and 10 bases lay outside the gene matches. This CDR3 reads CASSLPLRQGSSYNEQFF. CDR3 coding DNA: TGTGCCAGCAGCTTACCCCTGAGACAGGGTAGCTCCTACAATGAGCAGTTCTTC.

CDR3 DNA: TGCGCCAGCAGCCAAGTGGGCGGGGGGGAGGGCACGCAGTATTTT. It specifies CASSQVGGGEGTQYF. This chain joins TRBV4-3 and TRBJ2-3, with 9 bases lining up with TRBD2. V trimming: 1 base; J trimming: 9 bases; junction bases outside the gene matches: 8. This CDR3 is built from 15 residues. The germline V gene has CDR1 LGHNA and CDR2 YSLEER.

The chain joins TRBV5-1 to TRBJ2-3; TRBD1 matches at 10 bases. CDR1 is SGHRS, CDR2 YFSETQ, per germline. V lost 1 base and J lost 4; bases outside the gene matches: 3. This CDR3 spans 15 amino acids. The CDR3 DNA reads TGCGCCAGCAGCTTGTCGACAGGGGGCCCAGATACGCAGTATTTT. Translated: CASSLSTGGPDTQYF. Together with reference TRBV5-1 and TRBJ2-3, the CDR3 gives the full variable domain: KAGVTQTPRYLIKTRGQQVTLSCSPISGHRSVSWYQQTPGQGLQFLFEYFSETQRNKGNFPGRFSGRQFSNSRSEMNVSTLELGDSALYLCASSLSTGGPDTQYFGPGTRLTVL.